The 22 T cell receptor beta chains below come from one sample, sequenced in a study of identical twins. TCRdb re-called the 5' RACE reads with MiXCR, one entry per CDR3 protein. The table includes under 900,000 distinct CDR3 sequences, roughly 12% detected once. Separately, the same data were catalogued under a study of yellow fever vaccine responses in identical twins.

Material: PBMCs. All receptors come from a woman aged 18 to 35 in good health.

This rearrangement joins TRBV6-5 to TRBJ2-7; 7 bases match TRBD2. Germline-derived CDR1 and CDR2 are MNHEY and SVGAGI. V lost 2 bases and J lost 1; bases outside the gene matches: 2. There are 14 residues in the CDR3. The CDR3 nucleotides read TGTGCCAGCAGTTACGGGGGGGAGTCCTACGAGCAGTACGTC. This translates into CASSYGGESYEQYV.

The rearrangement uses TRBV28 and TRBJ1-3, with D perhaps matching TRBD1 (5 bases). V was clipped by 2 bases and J by 0 bases, with 11 bases between them. The CDR3 runs to 16 residues. Germline CDR1 is MDHEN and CDR2 is SYDVKM. CDR3 amino acids: CASSLAPGLSGNTIYF. For the CDR3, the DNA is TGTGCCAGCAGTTTAGCCCCGGGACTCTCTGGAAACACCATATATTTT.

This clonotype was observed a few times. CDR3 DNA: TGCAGCGCAGGGGGGGGTAGCACAGATACGCAGTATTTT. Translating it yields CSAGGGSTDTQYF. The chain is built from TRBV29-1 and TRBJ2-3, with D tentatively TRBD1 or TRBD2 (7 bases each). V was cut by 7 bases and J by 0 bases, with 11 bases left in between. The CDR3 extends over 13 amino acids. Germline values: CDR1 SQVTM, CDR2 ANQGSEA.

This CDR3 reads CASTKLAVSYNEQFF. CDR3 in DNA: TGTGCCAGCACCAAACTAGCGGTCTCCTACAATGAGCAGTTCTTC. The rearrangement joins TRBV14 to TRBJ2-1; 8 bases are a match to TRBD2. Germline V gene data show CDR1 as SGHDN and CDR2 as FVKESK. V trimming: 7 bases; J trimming: 0 bases; junction bases outside the gene matches: 5. This CDR3 contains 15 residues.

This clonotype was detected ten times or more. The chain employs TRBV20-1 and TRBJ2-3; 7 bases are a match to TRBD2. Germline trimming cut 5 bases from V and 2 bases from J; bases unmatched to any gene: 7. This CDR3 contains 14 residues. Germline V gene data show CDR1 as DFQATT and CDR2 as SNEGSKA (reference sequence). The CDR3 spells CSARYQRDTDTQYF. The CDR3 region has the DNA TGCAGTGCTCGGTACCAGCGGGACACAGATACGCAGTATTTT.

This clonotype appeared many times. The rearrangement joins TRBV12-3 or TRBV12-4 to TRBJ2-2; 8 bases map to TRBD1. The CDR3 is 16 residues long. V shed 4 bases, J shed 1 base, and the junction held 5 bases outside the gene matches. CDR3 sequence: CASSSPGTGNTGELFF. In nucleotides, the CDR3 is TGTGCCAGCAGTTCCCCCGGGACAGGGAACACCGGGGAGCTGTTTTTT.

The V call is TRBV29-1, the J call TRBJ2-1; D not certain. Trimming took 1 base from V and 9 from J, leaving 25 bases between them. In germline, CDR1 is SQVTM, CDR2 ANQGSEA. CDR3 length: 17 amino acids. The CDR3 spells CSVEVRPTQFLFGEQFF. CDR3 nucleotides: TGCAGCGTTGAAGTTCGGCCCACACAGTTTCTATTCGGTGAGCAGTTCTTC.

This clonotype was seen more than once but under ten times. The chain links TRBV11-2 to TRBJ1-5; possibly TRBD1 for D (5 bases). The CDR3 runs to 13 residues. V gave up 5 bases and J gave up 5 bases, with 10 bases separating them. Germline V lookup: CDR1 SGHAT, CDR2 FQNNGV. The CDR3 DNA reads TGTGCCAGCAGCAGGGACGAGTATCAGCCCCAGCATTTT. It yields the protein CASSRDEYQPQHF. The full variable domain, its missing parts supplied by reference TRBV11-2 and TRBJ1-5, is EAGVAQSPRYKIIEKRQSVAFWCNPISGHATLYWYQQILGQGPKLLIQFQNNGVVDDSQLPKDRFSAERLKGVDSTLKIQPAKLEDSAVYLCASSRDEYQPQHFGDGTRLSIL.

This clonotype was seen many times. The V call is TRBV10-3, the J call TRBJ2-1, with D tentatively TRBD1 (6 bases). The V and J ends lost 2 bases and 4 bases respectively, with 9 bases between them. Germline lookup yields CDR1 ENHRY and CDR2 SYGVKD. The CDR3 contains 14 residues. The DNA for the CDR3 is TGTGCCATCAGTGAGCGGGGACAATACAATGAGCAGTTCTTC. Amino acids: CAISERGQYNEQFF.

V usage is TRBV4-1 and J usage is TRBJ2-7, with D maybe TRBD1 (5 bases). There are 14 residues in the CDR3. V lost 1 base, J lost 0 bases, and 7 bases lay in between. Germline V lookup: CDR1 MGHRA, CDR2 YSYEKL. This CDR3 is CASSQVDSSYEQYV. The CDR3 nucleotides are TGCGCCAGCAGCCAAGTAGACAGCTCCTACGAGCAGTACGTC.

Ten or more counts support this clonotype. This sequence joins TRBV14 and TRBJ1-1, with TRBD1 matching 7 bases. The CDR3 extends over 13 amino acids. J lost 7 bases, V lost 3 bases, and 5 bases had no gene match. The germline gives CDR1 SGHDN, CDR2 FVKESK. In DNA form, the CDR3 reads TGTGCCAGCAGCCAGCCAGGGGGGGGTGAAGCTTTCTTT. The encoded protein is CASSQPGGGEAFF.

This clonotype was counted many times. The V gene is TRBV6-1, the J gene TRBJ2-2, with a possible D match to TRBD2 (7 bases). Germline V gene sequence: CDR1 MNHNS, CDR2 SASEGT. The CDR3 loop spans 17 amino acids. Deletions cut 5 bases from V and 0 bases from J, with 16 bases between. CDR3 protein: CASSPQGRATNTGELFF. CDR3 nucleotides: TGTGCCAGCAGTCCCCAGGGGAGGGCAACGAACACCGGGGAGCTGTTTTTT.

The chain links TRBV18 to TRBJ2-7; 11 bases are a match to TRBD2. The CDR3 loop spans 16 amino acids. The germline V gene has CDR1 KGHSH and CDR2 LQKENI. V was pared by 3 bases and J by 4 bases, with 8 bases of the junction left unmatched. The CDR3 sequence is CASSPPTGLAGYEQYF. The CDR3 region has the DNA TGTGCCAGCTCACCCCCGACTGGACTAGCGGGTTACGAGCAGTACTTC.

This clonotype was detected ten times or more. The chain is built from TRBV6-5 and TRBJ2-3; 9 nucleotides line up with TRBD1. Trimming removed 6 bases from V and 2 bases from J; junction bases left unmatched: 9. The germline V gene encodes CDR1 MNHEY and CDR2 SVGAGI. This CDR3 has 16 amino acids. CDR3 protein: CASRRPGQGTTDTQYF. The CDR3 DNA reads TGTGCCAGCAGACGCCCGGGACAGGGAACCACAGATACGCAGTATTTT.

The chain employs TRBV6-4 and TRBJ2-2; D possibly corresponds to TRBD1 (6 bases). The CDR3 contains 16 residues. Per germline, CDR1 MRHNA and CDR2 SNTAGT. Trimming left V 3 bases short and J 2 bases short, with 13 bases between. In DNA, the CDR3 is TGTGCCAGCAGTGATTTTTTGGACAGCAACACCGGGGAGCTGTTTTTT. As protein: CASSDFLDSNTGELFF.

This clonotype was observed a handful of times. This rearrangement joins TRBV7-9 to TRBJ2-1; either TRBD1 or TRBD2 may fit D (6 bases each). Per the germline V gene, CDR1 is SEHNR and CDR2 is FQNEAQ (reference sequence). Deletions cut 5 bases from V and 7 bases from J, with 15 bases between. The CDR3 extends over 14 amino acids. As DNA, the CDR3 is TGTGCCAGCAGCGAGAGGGGGGTTTTAAATGAGCAGTTCTTC. Protein: CASSERGVLNEQFF. Using reference TRBV7-9 and TRBJ2-1 for the parts outside the CDR3, the full variable domain is DTGVSQNPRHKITKRGQNVTFRCDPISEHNRLYWYRQTLGQGPEFLTYFQNEAQLEKSRLLSDRFSAERPKGSFSTLEIQRTEQGDSAMYLCASSERGVLNEQFFGPGTRLTVL.

This clonotype was seen a handful of times. The J gene is TRBJ2-2, the V gene TRBV9; D is ambiguous. CDR3 size: 19 residues. Trimming removed 2 bases from V and 3 bases from J, with 23 bases in between. Germline CDR1 SGDLS, CDR2 YYNGEE. This CDR3 is CASSVRGDSRKKDTGELFF. In nucleotides, the CDR3 is TGTGCCAGCAGCGTCCGCGGAGACTCCCGGAAAAAAGACACCGGGGAGCTGTTTTTT.

The V call is TRBV12-3 or TRBV12-4, the J call TRBJ1-2; no clear D gene. V gave up 10 bases and J gave up 4 bases, with 16 bases separating them. This CDR3 comprises 13 residues. CDR3 protein: CATFGSSPYGYTF. Written as DNA, the CDR3 is TGTGCCACCTTCGGGTCCAGCCCCTATGGCTACACCTTC.

Only a few counts were recorded for this clonotype. The V gene is TRBV6-1, the J gene TRBJ2-7; D remains unclear. V lost 4 bases and J 3 bases, leaving 10 bases between the germline ends. The germline V gene has CDR1 MNHNS and CDR2 SASEGT. The CDR3 has 13 amino acids. The CDR3 here is CASSVSILYEQYF. DNA for the CDR3: TGTGCCAGCAGTGTGTCGATCCTCTACGAGCAGTACTTC.

The rearrangement links TRBV11-2 to TRBJ1-6, with D uncertain. Trimming removed 1 base from V and 0 bases from J, with 7 bases in between. Germline values: CDR1 SGHAT, CDR2 FQNNGV. This CDR3 region has 16 residues. The CDR3 DNA is TGTGCCAGCAGCTTAGCTGCTAGCTCCTATAATTCACCCCTCCACTTT. This encodes CASSLAASSYNSPLHF.

This clonotype was seen at least ten times. V gene TRBV20-1 combines with J gene TRBJ1-5; possible D gene TRBD1, 5 bases. The CDR3 totals 13 residues. V lost 7 bases and J lost 2, with 12 bases in between. Looked up from germline, CDR1 is DFQATT and CDR2 is SNEGSKA (reference sequence). Here the CDR3 DNA reads TGCAGTGTCCCGGGGCCGGGCAATCAGCCCCAGCATTTT. Translation: CSVPGPGNQPQHF.

The chain joins TRBV28 to TRBJ1-5; weak D call: TRBD1 (5 bases). Germline loops: CDR1 MDHEN, CDR2 SYDVKM. The CDR3 loop spans 13 amino acids. Trimming shortened V by 8 bases and J by 4 bases, and 12 bases separated the two germline ends. The CDR3 nucleotides read TGTGCCAGCGTGGGGGAGATAAATCAGCCCCAGCATTTT. Translated, it gives CASVGEINQPQHF.